A single sample is the source of the 10 T cell receptor beta chains below, sequenced in a study of a mutant IDH1 vaccine in newly diagnosed glioma. Their antigen targets remain unknown. Time point: week 35, safety follow-up. In the vaccine, a single dose held 300 ug of the mutant IDH1 20-mer peptide, along with topical imiquimod. Assay used: immunoSEQ multiplex PCR; TCRdb lists only in-frame clones, some missing. The sample yields tens of thousands of clones, around 80% seen once. The specimen was PBMCs, collected from a glioma patient whose treatment included an IDH1 peptide vaccine. These receptor sequences come from a middle-aged woman with glioma.

This sequence joins TRBV7-9 and TRBJ2-5, with D possibly TRBD1 on 6 matching bases. Per the germline V gene, CDR1 is SEHNR and CDR2 is FQNEAQ (reference sequence). The germline V and J ends were trimmed by 3 bases and 5 bases, with 13 bases remaining between them. The CDR3 extends over 14 amino acids. The CDR3 DNA follows: TGTGCCAGCAGCTTCGGCAGGGGAGAGGAGACCCAGTACTTC. Translated, it gives CASSFGRGEETQYF.

The rearrangement uses TRBV13 and TRBJ2-3; D gene unclear. V was clipped by 5 bases and J by 0 bases, with 3 bases between them. CDR3 length equals 12 residues. Germline V gene sequence: CDR1 PRHDT, CDR2 FYEKMQ (reference sequence). CDR3 sequence: CASSMSTDTQYF. CDR3 nucleotides: TGTGCCAGCAGCATGAGCACAGATACGCAGTATTTT.

This clone has just a few counts. This sequence joins TRBV5-1 and TRBJ1-4; no clear D. Trimming removed 0 bases at V and 7 bases at J, with 10 bases between. CDR1 SGHRS and CDR2 YFSETQ come from the germline V gene. CDR3 length: 14 residues. CDR3: CASSLGEAGEKLFF. The CDR3 DNA reads as TGCGCCAGCAGCTTGGGAGAGGCAGGTGAAAAACTGTTTTTT.

The chain couples TRBV29-1 to TRBJ2-7; D possibly matches TRBD1 or TRBD2 (5 bases each). The germline CDR1 and CDR2 sequences are SQVTM and ANQGSEA. CDR3 length: 14 amino acids. V lost 6 bases to trimming and J lost 3 bases, with 18 bases between them. The CDR3 sequence is CSVTPGQGRYEQYF. The CDR3, as DNA: TGCAGCGTCACCCCGGGGCAGGGACGCTACGAGCAGTACTTC.

The chain has TRBV2 and TRBJ2-2; D ambiguous. The CDR3 consists of 12 residues. Germline CDR1 and CDR2: SNHLY and FYNNEI. V gave up 4 bases and J gave up 6 bases, with 6 bases separating them. The CDR3 loop is CASSGVPGELFF. In nucleotides, the CDR3 is TGTGCCAGCAGTGGGGTGCCCGGGGAGCTGTTTTTT.

The rearrangement links TRBV7-2 to TRBJ2-2; D is unclear. The CDR3 is 13 amino acids. Germline CDR1 is SGHTA and CDR2 is FQGNSA. Deletions cut 4 bases from V and 6 bases from J, with 9 bases between. The CDR3 DNA sequence: TGTGCCAGCAGCTCCCATGGGGCCGGGGAGCTGTTTTTT. Its translation: CASSSHGAGELFF. The whole variable domain, filled in from reference TRBV7-2 and TRBJ2-2, reads GAGVSQSPSNKVTEKGKDVELRCDPISGHTALYWYRQSLGQGLEFLIYFQGNSAPDKSGLPSDRFSAERTGGSVSTLTIQRTQQEDSAVYLCASSSHGAGELFFGEGSRLTVL.

The rearrangement uses TRBV20-1 and TRBJ1-2; perhaps TRBD1 as D (5 bases). CDR1 is DFQATT, CDR2 SNEGSKA, per germline (reference sequence). This CDR3 is 11 amino acids long. Trimming stripped 3 bases from V and 8 bases from J, with 10 bases between. The CDR3 nucleotides read TGCAGTGCTAGGGGACTGGAGGGCTACACCTTC. It is translated as CSARGLEGYTF.

V usage is TRBV6-5 and J usage is TRBJ1-1, with D possibly being TRBD1 (5 bases). The CDR3 is made up of 13 amino acids. Germline CDR1 reads MNHEY; CDR2 reads SVGAGI. V dropped 4 bases and J dropped 5 bases, with 11 bases sitting between them. CDR3 loop: CASSWGRGTEAFF. The DNA of the CDR3 is TGTGCCAGCAGTTGGGGCCGGGGTACTGAAGCTTTCTTT.

The CDR3 DNA follows: TGTGCAAACCTTAACTATGGCTACACCTTC. Residues: CANLNYGYTF. The J gene is TRBJ1-2, the V gene TRBV30, with unresolved D. Germline CDR1 is GTSNPN and CDR2 is SVGIG (reference sequence). The CDR3 totals 10 residues.

The genes are TRBV6-1 and TRBJ1-2, with D uncertain. Germline values: CDR1 MNHNS, CDR2 SASEGT. The V and J ends lost 0 bases and 3 bases respectively, with 8 bases between them. CDR3 length: 14 residues. CDR3 nucleotide sequence: TGTGCCAGCAGTGAAGCGCTAGGCCACTATGGCTACACCTTC. Encoded protein: CASSEALGHYGYTF.